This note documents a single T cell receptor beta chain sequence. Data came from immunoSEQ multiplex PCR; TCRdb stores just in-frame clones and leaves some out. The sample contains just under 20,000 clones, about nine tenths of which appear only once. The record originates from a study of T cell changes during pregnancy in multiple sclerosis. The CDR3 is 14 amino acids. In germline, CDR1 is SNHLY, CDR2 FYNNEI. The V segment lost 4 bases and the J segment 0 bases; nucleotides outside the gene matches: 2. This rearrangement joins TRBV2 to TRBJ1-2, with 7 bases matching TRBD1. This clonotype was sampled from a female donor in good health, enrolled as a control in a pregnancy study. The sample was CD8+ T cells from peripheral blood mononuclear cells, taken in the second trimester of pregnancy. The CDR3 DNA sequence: TGTGCCAGCAGTGGGGACAGAGCTAACTATGGCTACACCTTC. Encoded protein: CASSGDRANYGYTF.